These T cell receptor beta chains were read from a single sample in a study of immune cell composition in non-small cell lung cancer. Libraries were prepared by immunoSEQ multiplex PCR; TCRdb keeps only in-frame clonotypes and omits some of them. The repertoire has about 13,000 clones, more than 65% of them found once; the top ten carry roughly an eighth. The sample consisted of lung tumor tissue. The receptors were gathered from a human donor with non-small cell lung cancer. The conserved cysteine and the conserved F or W are not part of the CDR3 here. Fields, in order: J gene, V gene, CDR3 protein.

>TRBJ1-6|TRBV2
ASSRNRGQNSPLH
>TRBJ1-1|TRBV19
ASQGRQGGPEAF
>TRBJ1-1|TRBV6-1
ASSTGIEAF
>TRBJ2-3|TRBV7-3
ASSFAGSTDTQY
>TRBJ1-1|TRBV2
ASSEGPPIAGGRVGNTEAF
>TRBJ2-1|TRBV4-2
ASSQDLRGRQF
>TRBJ2-7|TRBV30
AWRTLEWAGGPSYEQY
>TRBJ1-3|TRBV2
ASTLAGNTIY
>TRBJ1-6|TRBV5-1
ASSLGQGTFSPLH
>TRBJ1-1|TRBV28
ASSFGQLEAF
>TRBJ2-5|TRBV7-8
ASSLGRQSETQY
>TRBJ2-3|TRBV28
ASSSLRGRMADTQY
>TRBJ1-1|TRBV28
ASTQGRNTEAF
>TRBJ1-5|TRBV6-4
ASSDSSWEAGQPQH
>TRBJ1-1|TRBV12-5
ASGLSLTGNTEAF
>TRBJ2-3|TRBV7-2
ASSPPDTAQY
>TRBJ1-6|TRBV5-4
ASSLDKVSPLH
>TRBJ2-1|TRBV30
AWSRGVYNEQF
>TRBJ1-1|TRBV5-6
ASSVRYRAPEAF
>TRBJ1-1|TRBV29-1
SVAPQVTAGTEAF
>TRBJ2-3|TRBV7-9
ASSLTPGGTDTQY
>TRBJ1-1|TRBV7-2
ASSFPSVGEAF
>TRBJ2-2|TRBV28
ASSWGVGRSGELF
>TRBJ2-1|TRBV19
ASSIGGLGNEQF
>TRBJ2-5|TRBV7-2
ASSFPGRQETQY
>TRBJ2-3|TRBV11-2
ASSFHGVAGERDTQY
>TRBJ1-1|TRBV15
ATSRGGQGRMNTEAF
>TRBJ1-1|TRBV7-9
ASSFNGGARTEAF
>TRBJ2-2|TRBV5-5
ASSGWNRGRSGELF
>TRBJ1-5|TRBV2
ASSGQGTNNQPQH
>TRBJ1-2|TRBV19
ASSAPGQGVGGYT
>TRBJ1-3|TRBV6-1
ASSESGNTIY
>TRBJ2-3|TRBV27
ASSLLAPGLSGGGHTQY
>TRBJ2-7|TRBV7-2
ASSLDRPSEQY
>TRBJ2-7|TRBV18
ASSFSGGADEQY
>TRBJ2-5|TRBV18
ASSPPRRSSYRAPETQY
>TRBJ2-3|TRBV5-6
ASSSRDTGDTQY